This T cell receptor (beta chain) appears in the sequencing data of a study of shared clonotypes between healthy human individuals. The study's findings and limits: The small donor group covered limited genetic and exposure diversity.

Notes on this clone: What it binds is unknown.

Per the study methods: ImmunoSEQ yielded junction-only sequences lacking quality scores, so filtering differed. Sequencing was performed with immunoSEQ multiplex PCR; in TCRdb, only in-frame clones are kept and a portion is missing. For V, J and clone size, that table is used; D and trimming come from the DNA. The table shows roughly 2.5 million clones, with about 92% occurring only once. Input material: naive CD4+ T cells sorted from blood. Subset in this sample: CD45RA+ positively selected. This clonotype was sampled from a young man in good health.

For the CDR3, the DNA is TGTGCCAGCAGCTTAGAACCGGGTAGATTGGAAAAACTGTTTTTT. Protein: CASSLEPGRLEKLFF. The chain has TRBV7-9 and TRBJ1-4, with no clear D. Trimming stripped 1 base from V and 8 bases from J, with 14 bases between. Germline V CDR1 and CDR2: SEHNR, FQNEAQ (reference sequence). This CDR3 has 15 residues.